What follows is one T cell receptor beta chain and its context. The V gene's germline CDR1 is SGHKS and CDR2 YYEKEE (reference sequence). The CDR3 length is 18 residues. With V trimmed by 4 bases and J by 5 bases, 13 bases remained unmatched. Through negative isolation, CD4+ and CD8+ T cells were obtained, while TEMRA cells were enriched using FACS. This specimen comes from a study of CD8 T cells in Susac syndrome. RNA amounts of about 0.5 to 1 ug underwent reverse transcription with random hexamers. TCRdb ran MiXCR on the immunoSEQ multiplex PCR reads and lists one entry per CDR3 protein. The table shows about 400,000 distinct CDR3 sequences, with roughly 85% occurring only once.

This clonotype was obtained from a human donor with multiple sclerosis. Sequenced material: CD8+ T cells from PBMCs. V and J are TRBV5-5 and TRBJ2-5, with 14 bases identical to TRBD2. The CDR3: CASSRTSGGNEIGETQYF. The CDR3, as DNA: TGTGCCAGCAGCCGGACTAGCGGGGGGAACGAAATCGGGGAGACCCAGTACTTC. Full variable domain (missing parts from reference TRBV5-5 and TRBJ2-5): DAGVTQSPTHLIKTRGQQVTLRCSPISGHKSVSWYQQVLGQGPQFIFQYYEKEERGRGNFPDRFSARQFPNYSSELNVNALLLGDSALYLCASSRTSGGNEIGETQYFGPGTRLLVL.